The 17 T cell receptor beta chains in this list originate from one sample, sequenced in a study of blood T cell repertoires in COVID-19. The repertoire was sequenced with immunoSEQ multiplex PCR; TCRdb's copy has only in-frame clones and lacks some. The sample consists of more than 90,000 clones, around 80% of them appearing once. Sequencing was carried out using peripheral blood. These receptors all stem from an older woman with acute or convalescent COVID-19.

DNA for the CDR3: TGTGCCAGCAGCGTAGGCTGGACAGGGGGCCAGGAAAAACTGTTTTTT. Amino acid sequence: CASSVGWTGGQEKLFF. The chain uses TRBV9 and TRBJ1-4; 11 nucleotides agree with TRBD1. Trimming at V came to 0 bases and at J to 8 bases, leaving 6 bases not matched to a gene. Germline V gene lookup returns CDR1 SGDLS and CDR2 YYNGEE. CDR3 length: 16 residues.

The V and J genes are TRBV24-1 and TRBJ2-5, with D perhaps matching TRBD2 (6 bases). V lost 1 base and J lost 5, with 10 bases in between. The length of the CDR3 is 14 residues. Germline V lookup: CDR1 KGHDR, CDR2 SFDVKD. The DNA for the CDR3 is TGTGCCACCAGTGATTTCGGAGGGGATGAGACCCAGTACTTC. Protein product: CATSDFGGDETQYF.

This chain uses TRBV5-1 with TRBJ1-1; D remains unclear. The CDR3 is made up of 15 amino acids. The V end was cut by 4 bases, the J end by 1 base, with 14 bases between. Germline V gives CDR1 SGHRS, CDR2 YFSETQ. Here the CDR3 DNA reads TGCGCCAGCAGCCCCTCGGGTCCCCGGAACACTGAAGCTTTCTTT. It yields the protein CASSPSGPRNTEAFF. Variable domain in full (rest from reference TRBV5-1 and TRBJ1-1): KAGVTQTPRYLIKTRGQQVTLSCSPISGHRSVSWYQQTPGQGLQFLFEYFSETQRNKGNFPGRFSGRQFSNSRSEMNVSTLELGDSALYLCASSPSGPRNTEAFFGQGTRLTVV.

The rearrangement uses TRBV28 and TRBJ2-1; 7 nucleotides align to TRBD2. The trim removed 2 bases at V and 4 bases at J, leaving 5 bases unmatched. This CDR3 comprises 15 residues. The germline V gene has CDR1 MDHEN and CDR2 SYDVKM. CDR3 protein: CASSLELANYNEQFF. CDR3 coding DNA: TGTGCCAGCAGTTTAGAACTAGCGAATTACAATGAGCAGTTCTTC.

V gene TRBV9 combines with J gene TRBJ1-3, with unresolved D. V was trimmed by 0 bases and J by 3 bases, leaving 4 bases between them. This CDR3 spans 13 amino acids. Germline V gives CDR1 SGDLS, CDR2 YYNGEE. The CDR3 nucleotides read TGTGCCAGCAGCGTAGAGAGTGGAAACACCATATATTTT. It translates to CASSVESGNTIYF.

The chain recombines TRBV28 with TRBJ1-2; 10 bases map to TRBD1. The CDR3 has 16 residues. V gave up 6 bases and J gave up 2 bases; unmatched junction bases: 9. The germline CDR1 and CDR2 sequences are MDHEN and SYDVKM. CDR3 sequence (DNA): TGTGCCAGCAGCTCGCCCTGGACAGGGGGGAACTATGGCTACACCTTC. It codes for CASSSPWTGGNYGYTF.

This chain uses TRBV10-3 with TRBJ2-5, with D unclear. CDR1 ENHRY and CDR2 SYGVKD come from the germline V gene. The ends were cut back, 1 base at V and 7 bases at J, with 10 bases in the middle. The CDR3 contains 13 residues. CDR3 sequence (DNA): TGTGCCATCAGTGAGTTGGAGTCCGGGACCCAGTACTTC. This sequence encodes CAISELESGTQYF.

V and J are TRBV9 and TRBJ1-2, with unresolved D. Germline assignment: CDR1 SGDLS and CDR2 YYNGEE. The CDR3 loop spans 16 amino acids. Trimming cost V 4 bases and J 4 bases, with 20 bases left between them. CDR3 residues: CASSSEWAGSTYGYTF. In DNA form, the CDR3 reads TGTGCCAGCAGCTCCGAGTGGGCAGGAAGCACCTATGGCTACACCTTC.

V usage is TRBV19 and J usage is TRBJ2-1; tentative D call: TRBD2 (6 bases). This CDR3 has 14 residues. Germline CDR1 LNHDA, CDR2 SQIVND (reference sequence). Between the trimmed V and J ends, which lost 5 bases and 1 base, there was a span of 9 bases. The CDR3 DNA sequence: TGTGCCAGTAGTGTCGGGGGTTCCTACAATGAGCAGTTCTTC. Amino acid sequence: CASSVGGSYNEQFF.

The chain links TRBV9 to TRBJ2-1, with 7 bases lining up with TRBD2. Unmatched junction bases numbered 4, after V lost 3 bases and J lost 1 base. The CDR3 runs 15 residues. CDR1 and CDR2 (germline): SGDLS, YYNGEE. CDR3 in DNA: TGTGCCAGCAGCGCTGGGACTAATTCCTACAATGAGCAGTTCTTC. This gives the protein CASSAGTNSYNEQFF.

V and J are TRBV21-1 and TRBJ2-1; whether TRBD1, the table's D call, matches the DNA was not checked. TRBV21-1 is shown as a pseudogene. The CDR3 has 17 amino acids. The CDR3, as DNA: TGTGCCAGCAGCAAAGCCCTCAGGGCCGGATCCTACAATGAGCAGTTCTTC. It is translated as CASSKALRAGSYNEQFF.

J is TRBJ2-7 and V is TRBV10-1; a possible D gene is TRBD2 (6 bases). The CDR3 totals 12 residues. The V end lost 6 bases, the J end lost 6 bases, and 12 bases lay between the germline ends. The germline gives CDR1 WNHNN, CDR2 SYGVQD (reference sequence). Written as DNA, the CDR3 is TGCGCCAGCAGCGGGATGGGGGGCGAGCAGTACTTC. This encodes CASSGMGGEQYF.

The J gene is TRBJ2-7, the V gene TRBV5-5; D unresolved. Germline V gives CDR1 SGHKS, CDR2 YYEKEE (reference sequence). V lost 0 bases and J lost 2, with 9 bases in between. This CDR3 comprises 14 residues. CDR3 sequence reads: CASSLAAGTYEQYF. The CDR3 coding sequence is TGTGCCAGCAGCTTGGCGGCAGGTACCTACGAGCAGTACTTC.

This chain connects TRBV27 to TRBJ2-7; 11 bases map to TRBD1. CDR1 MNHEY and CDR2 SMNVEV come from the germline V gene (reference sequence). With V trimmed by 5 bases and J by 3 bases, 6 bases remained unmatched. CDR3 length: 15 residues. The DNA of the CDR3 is TGTGCCAGCAGTCTAAGGACAGGGGGCTTCTACGAGCAGTACTTC. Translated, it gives CASSLRTGGFYEQYF.

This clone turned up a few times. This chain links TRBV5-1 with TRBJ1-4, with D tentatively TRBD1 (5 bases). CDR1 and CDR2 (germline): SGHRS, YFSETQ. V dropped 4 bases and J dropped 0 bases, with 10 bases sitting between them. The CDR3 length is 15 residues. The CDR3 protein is CASSLAGATNEKLFF. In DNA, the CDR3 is TGCGCCAGCAGCCTGGCGGGGGCAACTAATGAAAAACTGTTTTTT.

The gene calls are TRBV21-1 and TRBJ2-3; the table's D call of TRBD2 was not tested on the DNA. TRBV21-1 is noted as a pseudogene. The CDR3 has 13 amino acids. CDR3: CAGGEGLTDTQYF. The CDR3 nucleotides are TGTGCCGGTGGGGAGGGACTCACAGATACGCAGTATTTT.

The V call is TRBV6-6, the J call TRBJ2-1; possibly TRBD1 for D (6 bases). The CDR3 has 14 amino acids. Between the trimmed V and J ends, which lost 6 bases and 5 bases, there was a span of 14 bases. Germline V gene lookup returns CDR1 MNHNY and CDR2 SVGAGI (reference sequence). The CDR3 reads CASSEQGWDNEQFF. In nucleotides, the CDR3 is TGTGCCAGCAGCGAACAGGGATGGGACAATGAGCAGTTCTTC.